Listed here are 32 T cell receptor beta chains from one sample, sequenced in a study of T cell responses to AZD1222 COVID-19 vaccine. The method was immunoSEQ multiplex PCR; TCRdb's version includes in-frame clones alone and lacks a portion of them. The data contain approximately 77,000 clones, 92% of them singletons. Specimen: peripheral blood, collected 28 days after the second AZD1222 dose. These receptors originate from an adult who received the AZD1222 COVID-19 vaccine.

The gene calls are TRBV6-5 and TRBJ1-1, with D unclear. The V gene's germline CDR1 is MNHEY and CDR2 SVGAGI. V was shortened by 4 bases and J by 4 bases, with 16 bases between the two germline ends. The CDR3 loop spans 15 amino acids. The CDR3 is CASSSTPDAGTEAFF. The CDR3 DNA is TGTGCCAGCAGTTCGACCCCAGACGCGGGCACTGAAGCTTTCTTT.

The chain carries TRBV29-1 and TRBJ2-2; TRBD1 might be the D (5 bases). The germline V gene has CDR1 SQVTM and CDR2 ANQGSEA. Trimming took off 1 base at V and 0 bases at J, with 12 bases between the two ends. The CDR3 extends over 16 amino acids. The chain's CDR3 is CSVEVPTATNTGELFF. In DNA form, the CDR3 reads TGCAGCGTTGAAGTACCGACAGCAACGAACACCGGGGAGCTGTTTTTT.

The chain combines TRBV18 with TRBJ1-6, with 9 bases aligning to TRBD1. The CDR3 has 15 residues. Germline values: CDR1 KGHSH, CDR2 LQKENI. The ends lost 2 bases at V and 10 bases at J; junction bases unmatched: 6. CDR3 nucleotide sequence: TGTGCCAGCTCACCAAAGGGACAGGGTTCGTCACCCCTCCACTTT. It is translated as CASSPKGQGSSPLHF.

The rearrangement joins TRBV30 to TRBJ1-5; D gene ambiguous. Trimming removed 5 bases from V and 0 bases from J, with 14 bases in between. The CDR3 is 15 residues long. Looked up from germline, CDR1 is GTSNPN and CDR2 is SVGIG (reference sequence). CDR3 in DNA: TGTGCCTGGGAAGACGGGTTCTATAGCAATCAGCCCCAGCATTTT. The encoded protein is CAWEDGFYSNQPQHF.

This sequence joins TRBV2 and TRBJ2-1, with D uncertain. This CDR3 is built from 17 residues. V was trimmed by 2 bases and J by 4 bases, leaving 18 bases between them. Germline V CDR1 and CDR2: SNHLY, FYNNEI. In DNA form, the CDR3 reads TGTGCCAGCAGTGAAAAGCAGGTCCCACCGATTTACAATGAGCAGTTCTTC. It encodes CASSEKQVPPIYNEQFF. The full variable domain, with the rest looked up from reference TRBV2 and TRBJ2-1, is EPEVTQTPSHQVTQMGQEVILRCVPISNHLYFYWYRQILGQKVEFLVSFYNNEISEKSEIFDDQFSVERPDGSNFTLKIRSTKLEDSAMYFCASSEKQVPPIYNEQFFGPGTRLTVL.

The chain links TRBV13 to TRBJ2-5; D possibly corresponds to TRBD2 (5 bases). Germline assignment: CDR1 PRHDT and CDR2 FYEKMQ (reference sequence). Trimming left V 4 bases short and J 6 bases short, with 18 bases between. The CDR3 loop spans 15 amino acids. CDR3 residues: CASSSLGLSAKTQYF. The CDR3 DNA is TGTGCCAGCAGCTCCCTCGGACTCTCGGCGAAGACCCAGTACTTC.

The J gene is TRBJ1-1, the V gene TRBV18, with 7 bases matching TRBD1. The CDR3 spans 15 residues. V was clipped by 5 bases and J by 0 bases; unmatched bases: 6. Looked up from germline, CDR1 is KGHSH and CDR2 is LQKENI. CDR3 in DNA: TGTGCCAGCTCAACCGACAGGGCGGTGAACACTGAAGCTTTCTTT. Amino acid sequence: CASSTDRAVNTEAFF. The variable domain in full, completed from reference TRBV18 and TRBJ1-1, reads NAGVMQNPRHLVRRRGQEARLRCSPMKGHSHVYWYRQLPEEGLKFMVYLQKENIIDESGMPKERFSAEFPKEGPSILRIQQVVRGDSAAYFCASSTDRAVNTEAFFGQGTRLTVV.

J is TRBJ2-5 and V is TRBV19; TRBD1 matches at 10 bases. This CDR3 is built from 16 residues. In germline, CDR1 is LNHDA, CDR2 SQIVND (reference sequence). With V trimmed by 4 bases and J by 2 bases, 7 bases remained unmatched. CDR3 region: CASSTGTGAKQETQYF. In nucleotides, the CDR3 is TGTGCCAGTAGTACCGGGACAGGGGCCAAACAAGAGACCCAGTACTTC.

The J gene is TRBJ1-2, the V gene TRBV5-1, with D maybe TRBD1 (5 bases). This CDR3 is 14 amino acids long. V was cut by 0 bases and J by 0 bases, with 6 bases left in between. CDR1 and CDR2 (germline): SGHRS, YFSETQ. CDR3 loop: CASSLGTPNYGYTF. CDR3 in DNA: TGCGCCAGCAGCTTGGGGACACCTAACTATGGCTACACCTTC.

This chain joins TRBV7-2 and TRBJ1-1, with D maybe TRBD1 (5 bases). Per the germline V gene, CDR1 is SGHTA and CDR2 is FQGNSA. The V gene lost 3 bases and the J gene lost 1 base, with 12 bases spanning the gap. The CDR3 consists of 15 residues. CDR3 bases: TGTGCCAGCAGCTTGACTCAGGGACCGAACACTGAAGCTTTCTTT. Translated: CASSLTQGPNTEAFF.

The chain uses TRBV19 and TRBJ1-5; 8 bases are shared with TRBD1. The CDR3 loop spans 16 amino acids. The V gene's germline CDR1 is LNHDA and CDR2 SQIVND (reference sequence). The V segment lost 7 bases and the J segment 0 bases; nucleotides outside the gene matches: 8. Here the CDR3 reads CASTYRGSSSNQPQHF. CDR3 bases: TGTGCCAGTACCTACAGGGGGTCATCTAGCAATCAGCCCCAGCATTTT.

The J gene is TRBJ1-4, the V gene TRBV5-4; no definite D call. The CDR3 runs 15 residues. Germline loops: CDR1 SGHNT, CDR2 YYREEE (reference sequence). V lost 4 bases and J 0 bases, leaving 10 bases between the germline ends. The CDR3 region has the DNA TGTGCCAGCAGCCCTAAAGCCGCAACTAATGAAAAACTGTTTTTT. Protein sequence: CASSPKAATNEKLFF.

The chain is built from TRBV4-1 and TRBJ2-1, with D possibly TRBD2 on 5 matching bases. CDR3 length equals 14 residues. Germline V gene data show CDR1 as MGHRA and CDR2 as YSYEKL. The V and J ends lost 3 bases and 6 bases respectively, with 12 bases between them. This chain's CDR3 is CASSHSGPPNEQFF. CDR3 DNA: TGCGCCAGCAGCCACAGCGGCCCCCCCAATGAGCAGTTCTTC.

The V gene is TRBV7-9, the J gene TRBJ1-1; a weak D match, TRBD1 (5 bases). The ends were cut back, 0 bases at V and 8 bases at J, with 10 bases in the middle. Germline V gene data show CDR1 as SEHNR and CDR2 as FQNEAQ (reference sequence). This CDR3 spans 13 amino acids. The CDR3 loop reads CASSLAGGAEAFF. CDR3 DNA: TGTGCCAGCAGCTTAGCGGGCGGGGCAGAAGCTTTCTTT.

The chain has TRBV6-5 and TRBJ2-2, with D perhaps matching TRBD2 (6 bases). CDR3 length: 14 residues. CDR1 and CDR2 (germline): MNHEY, SVGAGI. With 4 bases removed from V and 4 bases from J, the gap between germline ends came to 10 bases. Here the CDR3 reads CASSSLGGTGELFF. CDR3 in DNA: TGTGCCAGCAGTTCCCTGGGGGGCACCGGGGAGCTGTTTTTT.

This rearrangement joins TRBV21-1 to TRBJ1-6. TRBV21-1 is a pseudogene segment. This CDR3 has 15 residues. The CDR3 spells CASSNVILDVSPLHF. The CDR3, as DNA: TGTGCCAGCAGCAATGTCATATTGGACGTCTCACCCCTCCACTTT.

The CDR3 sequence: CSVEEFGRGGGNTIYF. For the CDR3, the DNA is TGCAGCGTTGAAGAGTTTGGGAGGGGGGGTGGAAACACCATATATTTT. The chain carries TRBV29-1 and TRBJ1-3, with a weak D call TRBD1 (6 bases). V was clipped by 0 bases and J by 3 bases, with 15 bases between them. Germline V lookup: CDR1 SQVTM, CDR2 ANQGSEA. The CDR3 is 16 amino acids. The variable domain in full, with the rest retrieved from reference TRBV29-1 and TRBJ1-3, is SAVISQKPSRDICQRGTSLTIQCQVDSQVTMMFWYRQQPGQSLTLIATANQGSEATYESGFVIDKFPISRPNLTFSTLTVSNMSPEDSSIYLCSVEEFGRGGGNTIYFGEGSWLTVV.

The chain couples TRBV14 to TRBJ2-3, with TRBD2 as a possible D gene (5 bases). V lost 1 base, J lost 5 bases, and 10 bases lay in between. The CDR3 has 14 amino acids. Per the germline V gene, CDR1 is SGHDN and CDR2 is FVKESK. CDR3 nucleotides: TGTGCCAGCAGCCAAGCTCTAGCCGGAGATACGCAGTATTTT. Translated: CASSQALAGDTQYF.

By frequency in the sample, this clone is medium-sized (0.01 to 0.1%). V and J are TRBV29-1 and TRBJ1-1; tentative D call: TRBD1 (5 bases). The germline V gene encodes CDR1 SQVTM and CDR2 ANQGSEA. The CDR3 runs 15 residues. V was trimmed by 4 bases and J by 4 bases, leaving 19 bases between them. Here the CDR3 reads CSVGGPSTGGTEAFF. The CDR3 nucleotides are TGCAGCGTTGGAGGTCCATCGACCGGGGGCACTGAAGCTTTCTTT.

The count of this clone is one. The V call is TRBV4-1, the J call TRBJ2-2; 7 nucleotides line up with TRBD2. The junction had 12 bases not matched to a gene; V was cut back by 4 bases and J by 7 bases. Germline V lookup: CDR1 MGHRA, CDR2 YSYEKL. CDR3 length equals 16 residues. For the CDR3, the DNA is TGCGCCAGCAGCCTCCAGGCGGGGGAATTCATCGGGGAGCTGTTTTTT. This gives the protein CASSLQAGEFIGELFF.

The rearrangement links TRBV6-4 to TRBJ2-5, with 9 nucleotides matching TRBD2. The germline gives CDR1 MRHNA, CDR2 SNTAGT. V shed 4 bases and J 4 bases; nucleotides not matched to a gene: 4. This CDR3 comprises 14 residues. The CDR3 region has the DNA TGTGCCAGCAGTGCAGCGGGAGGATCAGAGACCCAGTACTTC. This translates into CASSAAGGSETQYF.

The J gene is TRBJ2-2, the V gene TRBV7-7, with TRBD2 identical over 10 bases. Trimming removed 8 bases from V and 3 bases from J; junction bases left unmatched: 6. Germline lookup yields CDR1 SSHAT and CDR2 FNYEAQ (reference sequence). The CDR3 length is 15 residues. In nucleotides, the CDR3 is TGTGCCAGCTCGACTAGCGGGTATCACACCGGGGAGCTGTTTTTT. Translated: CASSTSGYHTGELFF. The full variable domain, completed using reference TRBV7-7 and TRBJ2-2, is GAGVSQSPRYKVTKRGQDVTLRCDPISSHATLYWYQQALGQGPEFLTYFNYEAQPDKSGLPSDRFSAERPEGSISTLTIQRTEQRDSAMYRCASSTSGYHTGELFFGEGSRLTVL.

The rearrangement links TRBV20-1 to TRBJ2-5; TRBD2 matches 7 bases. Germline V gene lookup returns CDR1 DFQATT and CDR2 SNEGSKA (reference sequence). Germline trimming cut 3 bases from V and 5 bases from J; bases unmatched to any gene: 15. This CDR3 contains 16 residues. CDR3 region: CSASPFTGRGGETQYF. In nucleotides, the CDR3 is TGCAGTGCTAGTCCTTTTACGGGGAGGGGCGGGGAGACCCAGTACTTC.

The V and J genes are TRBV15 and TRBJ2-4; maybe TRBD2 (6 bases). Trimming removed 4 bases from V and 2 bases from J, with 12 bases in between. The CDR3 is 15 amino acids. Germline assignment: CDR1 LNHNV and CDR2 YYDKDF (reference sequence). CDR3 residues: CATSISRGPKNIQYF. In nucleotides, the CDR3 is TGTGCCACCAGCATTTCGCGGGGACCCAAAAACATTCAGTACTTC. The entire variable domain, with the rest obtained from reference TRBV15 and TRBJ2-4, is as follows: DAMVIQNPRYQVTQFGKPVTLSCSQTLNHNVMYWYQQKSSQAPKLLFHYYDKDFNNEADTPDNFQSRRPNTSFCFLDIRSPGLGDTAMYLCATSISRGPKNIQYFGAGTRLSVL.

V usage is TRBV10-3 and J usage is TRBJ1-2, with 10 bases identical to TRBD1. There are 14 residues in the CDR3. CDR1 is ENHRY, CDR2 SYGVKD, per germline. The V segment lost 6 bases and the J segment 5 bases; nucleotides outside the gene matches: 6. Written as DNA, the CDR3 is TGTGCCATCAGCGGGACAGGGGATGGGTATGGCTACACCTTC. Residues: CAISGTGDGYGYTF.

The CDR3 nucleotides are TGTGCCAGCTCACCGGGACAGGGGGCTACAGGCACTGAAGCTTTCTTT. As protein: CASSPGQGATGTEAFF. The chain carries TRBV18 and TRBJ1-1; 12 nucleotides align to TRBD1. Germline V gene lookup returns CDR1 KGHSH and CDR2 LQKENI. V shed 3 bases and J 4 bases; nucleotides not matched to a gene: 6. The CDR3 extends over 16 amino acids. Full variable domain (outside the CDR3, taken from reference TRBV18 and TRBJ1-1): NAGVMQNPRHLVRRRGQEARLRCSPMKGHSHVYWYRQLPEEGLKFMVYLQKENIIDESGMPKERFSAEFPKEGPSILRIQQVVRGDSAAYFCASSPGQGATGTEAFFGQGTRLTVV.

The chain recombines TRBV5-1 with TRBJ1-6, with 8 bases lining up with TRBD1. Germline CDR1 SGHRS, CDR2 YFSETQ. The CDR3 is made up of 15 amino acids. V lost 0 bases and J lost 8; bases outside the gene matches: 4. CDR3 residues: CASSLDRGRYSPLHF. The CDR3 coding sequence is TGCGCCAGCAGCTTGGACAGGGGGAGATATTCACCCCTCCACTTT.

V is TRBV30 and J is TRBJ1-5, with 8 nucleotides matching TRBD1. The CDR3 extends over 13 amino acids. CDR1 GTSNPN and CDR2 SVGIG come from the germline V gene (reference sequence). V shed 6 bases and J 7 bases; nucleotides not matched to a gene: 8. The CDR3 sequence: CACATGVEQPQHF. The CDR3 DNA reads TGTGCCTGCGCGACAGGGGTTGAACAGCCCCAGCATTTT.

V usage is TRBV5-5 and J usage is TRBJ2-1; possibly TRBD2 for D (5 bases). Between the trimmed V and J ends, which lost 1 base and 5 bases, there was a span of 13 bases. CDR3 length equals 15 residues. CDR1 and CDR2 from the germline V gene are SGHKS and YYEKEE (reference sequence). In DNA, the CDR3 is TGTGCCAGCAGCTTGTTGGTGGGAGTAAACAATGAGCAGTTCTTC. Its translation: CASSLLVGVNNEQFF.

J is TRBJ2-2 and V is TRBV3-1 (or the pseudogene TRBV3-2); D tentatively reads TRBD1 or TRBD2 (6 bases each). Germline assignment: CDR1 LGHDT and CDR2 YNNKEL (reference sequence). This CDR3 contains 15 residues. Between the trimmed V and J ends, which lost 4 bases and 1 base, there was a span of 10 bases. CDR3 amino acids: CASSLEGGNTGELFF. The DNA for the CDR3 is TGTGCCAGCAGCCTCGAGGGGGGGAACACCGGGGAGCTGTTTTTT.

The chain combines TRBV28 with TRBJ2-7, with D unresolved. Germline assignment: CDR1 MDHEN and CDR2 SYDVKM. V was clipped by 3 bases and J by 1 base, with 4 bases between them. The CDR3 sequence is 12 residues long. Here the CDR3 reads CASSFLSYEQYF. CDR3 nucleotide sequence: TGTGCCAGCAGTTTTTTATCCTACGAGCAGTACTTC.

This chain connects TRBV15 to TRBJ1-2; a weak D match, TRBD1 (5 bases). In germline, CDR1 is LNHNV, CDR2 YYDKDF (reference sequence). The CDR3 is 15 amino acids. V lost 0 bases to trimming and J lost 6 bases, with 14 bases between them. CDR3 protein: CATSRDVEGVNGYTF. DNA of the CDR3: TGTGCCACCAGCAGAGATGTCGAAGGGGTCAATGGCTACACCTTC.